A selection of T cell receptor beta chains follows, all from one sample in a study of blood T cell repertoires in COVID-19. The method was immunoSEQ multiplex PCR; TCRdb's version includes in-frame clones alone and lacks a portion of them. The sample carries roughly 170,000 clones, around 87% recorded once. Sequenced: peripheral blood. These receptor sequences come from a man between 35 and 55 years old with active or convalescent COVID-19. Both conserved end residues are trimmed from each CDR3. Fields, in order: CDR3 protein, J gene, V gene.

CDR3aa: ASTDSAKWDEQY; j_gene: TRBJ2-7; v_gene: TRBV2
CDR3aa: ASSLSGGAYGYT; j_gene: TRBJ1-2; v_gene: TRBV19
CDR3aa: ASSQDWQGAQGYT; j_gene: TRBJ1-2; v_gene: TRBV4-1
CDR3aa: ASSHESQGGQETQY; j_gene: TRBJ2-5; v_gene: TRBV4-1
CDR3aa: ASSPGQINTGELF; j_gene: TRBJ2-2; v_gene: TRBV7-2
CDR3aa: ASSRWMGETQY; j_gene: TRBJ2-5; v_gene: TRBV11-2
CDR3aa: ATSRDRTPNSPLH; j_gene: TRBJ1-6; v_gene: TRBV15
CDR3aa: ATSGASAGGLWNEQF; j_gene: TRBJ2-1; v_gene: TRBV24-1
CDR3aa: ASSQGGGLTSTDTQY; j_gene: TRBJ2-3; v_gene: TRBV3-1/TRBV3-2
CDR3aa: ARSLVCPGLPNSPLH; j_gene: TRBJ1-6; v_gene: TRBV5-3
CDR3aa: ASSLGTGGSGEQY; j_gene: TRBJ2-7; v_gene: TRBV5-4
CDR3aa: ASTPRTRTWPQH; j_gene: TRBJ1-5; v_gene: TRBV28
CDR3aa: ASSEGTGYNEQF; j_gene: TRBJ2-1; v_gene: TRBV2
CDR3aa: ASSWPQGTQSGANVLT; j_gene: TRBJ2-6; v_gene: TRBV7-3
CDR3aa: ASSLGDSRVQPQH; j_gene: TRBJ1-5; v_gene: TRBV5-8
CDR3aa: ASSSGSPLNTEAF; j_gene: TRBJ1-1; v_gene: TRBV28
CDR3aa: ASSQMSLAGTDTQY; j_gene: TRBJ2-3; v_gene: TRBV13
CDR3aa: ASSLFRGDRGEKLF; j_gene: TRBJ1-4; v_gene: TRBV7-8
CDR3aa: ASSQVPWRWT; j_gene: TRBJ1-2; v_gene: TRBV3-1/TRBV3-2
CDR3aa: ASSTGHRQETQY; j_gene: TRBJ2-5; v_gene: TRBV11-3
CDR3aa: ASSLEGLFQPQH; j_gene: TRBJ1-5; v_gene: TRBV5-1
CDR3aa: ASSRSAVRNEQF; j_gene: TRBJ2-1; v_gene: TRBV18
CDR3aa: ASSPRFRTDTQY; j_gene: TRBJ2-3; v_gene: TRBV2
CDR3aa: ATGQYSNQPQH; j_gene: TRBJ1-5; v_gene: TRBV2
CDR3aa: ASSRDRGKY; j_gene: TRBJ2-7; v_gene: TRBV7-9
CDR3aa: ASSFMGLSGNTIY; j_gene: TRBJ1-3; v_gene: TRBV11-2
CDR3aa: ATSRTRNSNQPQH; j_gene: TRBJ1-5; v_gene: TRBV15